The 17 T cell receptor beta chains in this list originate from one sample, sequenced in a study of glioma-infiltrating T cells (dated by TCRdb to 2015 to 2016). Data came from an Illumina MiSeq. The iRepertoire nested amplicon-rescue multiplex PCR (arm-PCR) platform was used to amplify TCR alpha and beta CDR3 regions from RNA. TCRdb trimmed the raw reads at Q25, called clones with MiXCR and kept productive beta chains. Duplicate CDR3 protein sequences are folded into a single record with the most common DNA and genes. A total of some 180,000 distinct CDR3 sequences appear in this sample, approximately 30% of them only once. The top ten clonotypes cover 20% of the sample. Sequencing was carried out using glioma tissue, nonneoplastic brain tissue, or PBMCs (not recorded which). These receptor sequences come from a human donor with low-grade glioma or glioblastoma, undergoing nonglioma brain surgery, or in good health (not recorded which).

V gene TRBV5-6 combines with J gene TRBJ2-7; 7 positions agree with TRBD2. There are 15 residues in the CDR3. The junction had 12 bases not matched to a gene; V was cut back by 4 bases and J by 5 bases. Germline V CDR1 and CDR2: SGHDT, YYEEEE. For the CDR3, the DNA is TGTGCCAGCAGCGTGGGCGGGGGAACTACCAACGAGCAGTACTTC. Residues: CASSVGGGTTNEQYF.

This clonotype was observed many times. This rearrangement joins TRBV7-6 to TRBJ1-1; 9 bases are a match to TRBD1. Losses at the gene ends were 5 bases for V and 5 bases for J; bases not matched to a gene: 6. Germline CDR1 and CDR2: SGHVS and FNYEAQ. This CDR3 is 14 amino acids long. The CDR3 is CASSIDRGLTEAFF. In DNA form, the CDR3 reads TGTGCCAGCAGCATAGACAGGGGGTTAACTGAAGCTTTCTTT.

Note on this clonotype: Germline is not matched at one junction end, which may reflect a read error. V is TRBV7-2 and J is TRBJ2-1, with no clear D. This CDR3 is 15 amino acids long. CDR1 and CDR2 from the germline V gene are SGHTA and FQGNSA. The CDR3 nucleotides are TGTGCCAGCAGCTTAATTCCCGATCCCTCCAATGGGCAGTTCTTC. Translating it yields CASSLIPDPSNGQFF.

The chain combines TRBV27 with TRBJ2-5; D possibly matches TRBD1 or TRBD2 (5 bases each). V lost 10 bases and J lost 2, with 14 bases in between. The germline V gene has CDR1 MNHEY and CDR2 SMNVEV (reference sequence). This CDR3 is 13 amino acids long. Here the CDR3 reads CAITRDPQETQYF. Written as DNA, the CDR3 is TGTGCCATCACTCGGGACCCACAAGAGACCCAGTACTTC.

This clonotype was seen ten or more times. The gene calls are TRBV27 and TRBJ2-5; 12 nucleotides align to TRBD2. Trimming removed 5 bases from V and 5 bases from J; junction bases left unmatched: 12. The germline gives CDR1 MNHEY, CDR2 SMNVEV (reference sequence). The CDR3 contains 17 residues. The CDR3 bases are TGTGCCAGCAGTACGACGAGACTAGCGGGAGTCTACGAGACCCAGTACTTC. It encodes CASSTTRLAGVYETQYF.

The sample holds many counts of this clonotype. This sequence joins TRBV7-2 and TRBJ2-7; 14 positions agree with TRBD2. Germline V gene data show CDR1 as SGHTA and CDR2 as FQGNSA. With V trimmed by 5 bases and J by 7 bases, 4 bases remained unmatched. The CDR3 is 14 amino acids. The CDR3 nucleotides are TGTGCCAGCAGCCCCGGACTAGCGGGAGGAGAGCAGTACTTC. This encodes CASSPGLAGGEQYF.

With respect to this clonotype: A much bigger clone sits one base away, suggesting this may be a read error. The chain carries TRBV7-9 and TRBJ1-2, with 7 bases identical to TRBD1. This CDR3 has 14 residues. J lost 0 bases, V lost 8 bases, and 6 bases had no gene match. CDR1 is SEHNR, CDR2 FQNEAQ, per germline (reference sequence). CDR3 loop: CASGPGTANYGYTF. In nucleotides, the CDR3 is TGTGCCAGCGGCCCGGGGACAGCTAACTATGGCTACACCTTC. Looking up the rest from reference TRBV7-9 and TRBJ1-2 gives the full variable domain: DTGVSQNPRHKITKRGQNVTFRCDPISEHNRLYWYRQTLGQGPEFLTYFQNEAQLEKSRLLSDRFSAERPKGSFSTLEIQRTEQGDSAMYLCASGPGTANYGYTFGSGTRLTVV.

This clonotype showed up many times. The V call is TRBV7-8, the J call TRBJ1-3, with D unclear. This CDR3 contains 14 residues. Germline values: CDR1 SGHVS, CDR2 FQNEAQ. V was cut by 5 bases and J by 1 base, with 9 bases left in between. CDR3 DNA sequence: TGTGCCAGCAGCCCTCAGTCATCTGGAAACACCATATATTTT. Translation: CASSPQSSGNTIYF.

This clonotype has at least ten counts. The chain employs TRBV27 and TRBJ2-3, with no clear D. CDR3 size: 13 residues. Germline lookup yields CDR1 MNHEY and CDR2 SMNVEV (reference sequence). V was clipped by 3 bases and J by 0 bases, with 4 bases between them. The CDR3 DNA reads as TGTGCCAGCAGTTTTGTTAGCACAGATACGCAGTATTTT. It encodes CASSFVSTDTQYF.

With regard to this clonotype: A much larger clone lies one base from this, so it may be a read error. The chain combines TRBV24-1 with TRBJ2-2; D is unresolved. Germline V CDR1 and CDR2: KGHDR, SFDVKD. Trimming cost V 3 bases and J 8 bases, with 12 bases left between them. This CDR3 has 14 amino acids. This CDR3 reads CATSDSRADGELFF. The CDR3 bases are TGTGCCACCAGTGATAGCCGGGCAGATGGGGAGCTGTTTTTT.

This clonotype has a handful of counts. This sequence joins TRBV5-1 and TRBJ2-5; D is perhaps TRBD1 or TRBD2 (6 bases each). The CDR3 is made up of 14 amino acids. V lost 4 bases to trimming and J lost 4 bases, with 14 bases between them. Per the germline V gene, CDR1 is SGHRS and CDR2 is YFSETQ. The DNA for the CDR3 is TGCGCCAGCAGCACCCCCGGGGGCGGAGAGACCCAGTACTTC. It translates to CASSTPGGGETQYF.

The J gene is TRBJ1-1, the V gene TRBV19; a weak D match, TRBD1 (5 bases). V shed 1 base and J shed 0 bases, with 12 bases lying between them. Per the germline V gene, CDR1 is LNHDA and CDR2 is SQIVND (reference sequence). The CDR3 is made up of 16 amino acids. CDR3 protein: CASSIGFRGMNTEAFF. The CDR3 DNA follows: TGTGCCAGTAGTATAGGATTTAGGGGTATGAACACTGAAGCTTTCTTT.

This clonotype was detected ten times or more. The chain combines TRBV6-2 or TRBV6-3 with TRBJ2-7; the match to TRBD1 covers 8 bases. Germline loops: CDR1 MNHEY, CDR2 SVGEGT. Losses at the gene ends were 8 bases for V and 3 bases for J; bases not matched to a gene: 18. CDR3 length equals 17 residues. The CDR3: CASGSWTGSSWSYEQYF. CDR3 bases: TGTGCCAGCGGCTCGTGGACAGGGTCTTCCTGGAGCTACGAGCAGTACTTC.

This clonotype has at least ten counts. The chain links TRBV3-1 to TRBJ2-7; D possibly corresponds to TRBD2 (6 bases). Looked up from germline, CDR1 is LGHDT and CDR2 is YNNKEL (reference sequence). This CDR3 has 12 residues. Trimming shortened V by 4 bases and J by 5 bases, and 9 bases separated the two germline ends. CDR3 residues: CASSLGGNEQYF. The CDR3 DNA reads TGTGCCAGCAGCCTGGGGGGAAACGAGCAGTACTTC.

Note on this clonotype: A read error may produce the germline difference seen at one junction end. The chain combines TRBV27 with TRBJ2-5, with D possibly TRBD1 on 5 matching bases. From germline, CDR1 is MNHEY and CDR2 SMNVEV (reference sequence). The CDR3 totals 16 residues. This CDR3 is CASISAGMRHHETQSF. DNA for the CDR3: TGTGCCAGCATTTCGGCAGGGATGCGACATCACGAGACCCAGTCCTTC.

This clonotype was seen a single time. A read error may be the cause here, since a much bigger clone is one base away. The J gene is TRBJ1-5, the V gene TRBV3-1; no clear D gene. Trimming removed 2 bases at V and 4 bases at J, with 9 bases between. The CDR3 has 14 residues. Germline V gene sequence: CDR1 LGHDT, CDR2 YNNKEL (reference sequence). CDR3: CASSQYGKNQPQHF. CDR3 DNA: TGTGCCAGCAGCCAATATGGAAAGAATCAGCCCCAGCATTTT.

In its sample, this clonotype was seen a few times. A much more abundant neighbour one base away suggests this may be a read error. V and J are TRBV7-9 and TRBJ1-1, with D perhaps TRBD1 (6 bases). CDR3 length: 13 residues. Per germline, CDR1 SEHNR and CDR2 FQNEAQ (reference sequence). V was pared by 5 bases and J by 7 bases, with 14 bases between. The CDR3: CASSLRTVREAFF. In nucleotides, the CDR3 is TGTGCCAGCAGCCTGAGGACAGTTCGTGAAGCTTTCTTT.